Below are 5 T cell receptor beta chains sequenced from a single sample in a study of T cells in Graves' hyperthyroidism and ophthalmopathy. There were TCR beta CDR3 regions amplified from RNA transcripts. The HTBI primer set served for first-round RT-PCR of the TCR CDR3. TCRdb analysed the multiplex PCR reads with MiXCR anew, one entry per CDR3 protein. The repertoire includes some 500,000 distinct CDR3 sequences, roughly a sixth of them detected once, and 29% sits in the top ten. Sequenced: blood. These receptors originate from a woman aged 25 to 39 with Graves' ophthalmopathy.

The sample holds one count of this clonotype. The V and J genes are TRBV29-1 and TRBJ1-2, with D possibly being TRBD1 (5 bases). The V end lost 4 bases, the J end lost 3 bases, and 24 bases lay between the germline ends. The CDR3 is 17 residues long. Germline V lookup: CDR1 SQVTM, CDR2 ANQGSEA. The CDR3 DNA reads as TGCAGCGTTGGAAAATTTGAGGACAACCATCCTTACTATGGCTACACCTTC. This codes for CSVGKFEDNHPYYGYTF.

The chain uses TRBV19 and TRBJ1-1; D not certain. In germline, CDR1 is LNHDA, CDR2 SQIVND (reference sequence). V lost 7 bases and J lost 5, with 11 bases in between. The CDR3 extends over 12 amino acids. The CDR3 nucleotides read TGTGCCAGTATTAAAAGGTGGACTGAAGCTTTCTTT. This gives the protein CASIKRWTEAFF.

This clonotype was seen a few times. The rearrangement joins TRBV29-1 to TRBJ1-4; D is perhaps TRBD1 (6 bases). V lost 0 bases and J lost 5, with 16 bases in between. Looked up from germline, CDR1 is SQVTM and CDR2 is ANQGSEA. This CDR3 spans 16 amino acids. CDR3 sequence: CSVEEDSQPYNEKLFF. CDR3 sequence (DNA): TGCAGCGTTGAAGAGGACAGTCAGCCATACAATGAAAAACTGTTTTTT.

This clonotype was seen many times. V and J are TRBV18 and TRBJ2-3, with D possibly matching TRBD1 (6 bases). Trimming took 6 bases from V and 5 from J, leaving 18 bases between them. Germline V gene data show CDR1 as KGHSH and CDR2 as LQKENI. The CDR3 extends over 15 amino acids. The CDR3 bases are TGTGCCAGCTCTCCGGACAGACCCCGTGAAGATACGCAGTATTTT. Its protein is CASSPDRPREDTQYF.

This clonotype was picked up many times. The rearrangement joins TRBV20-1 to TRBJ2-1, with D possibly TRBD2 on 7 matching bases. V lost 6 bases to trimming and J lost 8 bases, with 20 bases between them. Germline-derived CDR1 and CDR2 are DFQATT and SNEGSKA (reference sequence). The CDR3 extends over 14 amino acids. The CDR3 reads CSARFRGGAYEQFF. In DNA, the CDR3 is TGCAGTGCGAGATTTAGGGGGGGTGCATATGAGCAGTTCTTC.